The 20 T cell receptor beta chains below all came from one sample that was sequenced in a study of a mutant IDH1 vaccine in newly diagnosed glioma. Time point described: baseline, week 1 (first vaccination visit). The treatment was: pre-vaccination baseline after standard-of-care therapy. Profiling relied on immunoSEQ multiplex PCR, and the TCRdb table lists in-frame clones only, not all of them. The sample has fewer than 45,000 clones, roughly 80% seen once. Sequenced here: PBMCs, sampled from a glioma patient treated with radiotherapy, temozolomide or both. These receptors were obtained from a man aged 35 to 55 with glioma. Some clones in this sample may be carry-over from other donors' samples.

This clone was observed a handful of times. The chain uses TRBV10-3 and TRBJ1-4; unclear D gene. Germline V gene lookup returns CDR1 ENHRY and CDR2 SYGVKD. The V gene lost 2 bases and the J gene lost 8 bases, with 12 bases spanning the gap. The CDR3 is 14 residues long. The CDR3: CAISEDRLGEKLFF. The CDR3 nucleotides read TGTGCCATCAGTGAGGACCGACTCGGGGAAAAACTGTTTTTT.

V and J are TRBV10-3 and TRBJ2-5; 13 nucleotides agree with TRBD2. Germline CDR1 ENHRY, CDR2 SYGVKD. After removal of 8 bases from V and 0 bases from J, the junction contained 0 bases not matched to a gene. The CDR3 contains 14 residues. CDR3 nucleotide sequence: TGTGCCATCGGACTAGCGGGGGACCAAGAGACCCAGTACTTC. This gives the protein CAIGLAGDQETQYF.

The sample holds one count of this clone. The chain carries TRBV7-2 and TRBJ1-2; D call uncertain. Trimming stripped 4 bases from V and 4 bases from J, with 10 bases between. This CDR3 has 13 residues. From germline, CDR1 is SGHTA and CDR2 FQGNSA. The CDR3 here is CASSSGSTYGYTF. The CDR3 nucleotides read TGTGCCAGCAGCTCGGGTTCCACCTATGGCTACACCTTC.

The chain employs TRBV18 and TRBJ1-1; TRBD1 might be the D (5 bases). This CDR3 spans 13 amino acids. V lost 1 base and J 7 bases, leaving 10 bases between the germline ends. Germline CDR1 reads KGHSH; CDR2 reads LQKENI. The CDR3 spells CASSPQQDLEAFF. CDR3 in DNA: TGTGCCAGCTCACCACAACAGGACCTTGAAGCTTTCTTT. Complete variable domain (other parts from reference TRBV18 and TRBJ1-1): NAGVMQNPRHLVRRRGQEARLRCSPMKGHSHVYWYRQLPEEGLKFMVYLQKENIIDESGMPKERFSAEFPKEGPSILRIQQVVRGDSAAYFCASSPQQDLEAFFGQGTRLTVV.

This clone was found once. The chain's CDR3 is CASSLDVGGIRKETQYF. The DNA of the CDR3 is TGTGCCAGCAGCTTAGACGTCGGGGGGATAAGGAAAGAGACCCAGTACTTC. This chain connects TRBV7-2 to TRBJ2-5; 7 bases align to TRBD2. CDR3 size: 17 residues. Unmatched junction bases numbered 11, after V lost 1 base and J lost 3 bases. Germline loops: CDR1 SGHTA, CDR2 FQGNSA.

The J gene is TRBJ1-2, the V gene TRBV11-2; tentative D call: TRBD1 (5 bases). CDR1 and CDR2 (germline): SGHAT, FQNNGV. Trimming removed 2 bases at V and 8 bases at J, with 18 bases between. This CDR3 region has 15 residues. The CDR3 here is CASSLRGSPDGGYTF. The CDR3 bases are TGTGCCAGCAGCTTAAGGGGCAGCCCCGATGGAGGCTACACCTTC.

The chain is built from TRBV7-2 and TRBJ1-2; D may be TRBD1 (6 bases). The CDR3 has 13 amino acids. Germline V CDR1 and CDR2: SGHTA, FQGNSA. V shed 5 bases and J shed 11 bases, with 18 bases lying between them. CDR3: CASSRGTGTPYTF. The CDR3 DNA reads TGTGCCAGCAGCCGCGGAACAGGGACTCCTTACACCTTC.

Only a few counts were recorded for this clone. The chain couples TRBV25-1 to TRBJ1-2; D is uncertain. This CDR3 spans 14 amino acids. V was clipped by 2 bases and J by 0 bases, with 7 bases between them. Germline assignment: CDR1 MGHDK and CDR2 SYGVNS. CDR3 DNA: TGTGCCAGCAGTGAACCCGCAACTAACTATGGCTACACCTTC. Translation: CASSEPATNYGYTF.

The chain links TRBV2 to TRBJ1-1; 10 bases are a match to TRBD1. CDR3 length: 12 amino acids. Trimming cost V 9 bases and J 11 bases; bases outside gene matches: 9. Germline V gene data show CDR1 as SNHLY and CDR2 as FYNNEI. The DNA for the CDR3 is TGTGCCAGTGCGGGACAGGGGTTTGTTGCTTTCTTT. Its protein product is CASAGQGFVAFF.

The J gene is TRBJ1-3, the V gene TRBV10-3, with D possibly being TRBD1 (6 bases). The CDR3 has 12 residues. The germline V gene encodes CDR1 ENHRY and CDR2 SYGVKD. Trimming removed 11 bases from V and 2 bases from J, with 10 bases in between. CDR3 in amino acids: CAARTAGNTIYF. In nucleotides, the CDR3 is TGTGCCGCCAGGACAGCTGGAAACACCATATATTTT.

The V and J genes are TRBV2 and TRBJ2-2; TRBD1 is a possible D gene (5 bases). CDR1 SNHLY and CDR2 FYNNEI come from the germline V gene. CDR3 length: 14 residues. V lost 6 bases, J lost 1 base, and 9 bases lay in between. As DNA, the CDR3 is TGTGCCAGCAGGTGGACACAGAACACCGGGGAGCTGTTTTTT. It translates to CASRWTQNTGELFF.

The CDR3 nucleotides are TGCGCCAGCAGCCAAGGGAGGATAGCGGGAGACTCTGGGGCCAACGTCCTGACTTTC. It encodes CASSQGRIAGDSGANVLTF. The chain couples TRBV4-1 to TRBJ2-6, with 9 bases identical to TRBD2. The germline V gene encodes CDR1 MGHRA and CDR2 YSYEKL. The CDR3 consists of 19 residues. Trimming took 1 base from V and 0 from J; bases not matched to a gene: 7.

This chain links TRBV5-4 with TRBJ2-2; no definite D call. The CDR3 length is 17 residues. The germline V and J ends were trimmed by 4 bases and 0 bases, with 16 bases remaining between them. The germline gives CDR1 SGHNT, CDR2 YYREEE (reference sequence). CDR3 nucleotides: TGTGCCAGCAGCCCCACCTGGGCCCTCGCGAACACCGGGGAGCTGTTTTTT. This gives the protein CASSPTWALANTGELFF.

The chain combines TRBV5-1 with TRBJ2-1, with 8 bases fitting TRBD1. CDR1 and CDR2 (germline): SGHRS, YFSETQ. V lost 3 bases and J lost 6; bases outside the gene matches: 2. The CDR3 covers 13 residues. In DNA, the CDR3 is TGCGCCAGCAGCTCCGGACAGGGCAATGAGCAGTTCTTC. Its translation is CASSSGQGNEQFF.

This clone has a single count. The chain uses TRBV5-1 and TRBJ1-1; 7 bases match TRBD1. Unmatched junction bases numbered 6, after V lost 4 bases and J lost 3 bases. This CDR3 is built from 14 residues. In germline, CDR1 is SGHRS, CDR2 YFSETQ. The CDR3 loop is CASSPNTGDTEAFF. In DNA, the CDR3 is TGCGCCAGCAGCCCAAACACAGGGGACACTGAAGCTTTCTTT.

A single count supports this clone. The rearrangement uses TRBV6-5 and TRBJ1-4; a possible D gene is TRBD1 (5 bases). V was trimmed by 5 bases and J by 8 bases, leaving 18 bases between them. CDR1 and CDR2 from the germline V gene are MNHEY and SVGAGI. The CDR3 spans 15 residues. The CDR3 DNA is TGTGCCAGCAGTGCCGTAGGGGCCAAAGGGGAAAAACTGTTTTTT. Its protein product is CASSAVGAKGEKLFF.

The rearrangement joins TRBV27 to TRBJ1-1, with 7 bases identical to TRBD1. V shed 6 bases, J shed 0 bases, and the junction held 7 bases outside the gene matches. Germline-derived CDR1 and CDR2 are MNHEY and SMNVEV (reference sequence). The CDR3 is 15 amino acids. The CDR3 nucleotides read TGTGCCAGCAGGATGATCGGGACAGTGAACACTGAAGCTTTCTTT. This codes for CASRMIGTVNTEAFF.

The sample holds one count of this clone. The chain couples TRBV5-1 to TRBJ1-1, with 8 bases that match TRBD1. Trimming at V came to 4 bases and at J to 4 bases, leaving 9 bases not matched to a gene. Germline V gives CDR1 SGHRS, CDR2 YFSETQ. The length of the CDR3 is 15 residues. In DNA form, the CDR3 reads TGCGCCAGCAGCCTATGGACAGGGTCGGTCACTGAAGCTTTCTTT. It codes for CASSLWTGSVTEAFF.

CDR3 sequence reads: CASSQEGSRTLGYEQYF. The CDR3 bases are TGTGCCAGCAGCCAAGAGGGCAGCAGGACCCTCGGGTACGAGCAGTACTTC. The J gene is TRBJ2-7, the V gene TRBV4-2, with unresolved D. Germline V lookup: CDR1 LGHNA, CDR2 YNFKEQ. The CDR3 extends over 17 amino acids. V was cut by 0 bases and J by 4 bases, with 19 bases left in between.

This chain connects TRBV19 to TRBJ2-5, with D perhaps TRBD1 or TRBD2 (5 bases each). The CDR3 runs to 16 residues. CDR1 is LNHDA and CDR2 is SQIVND in the germline V gene (reference sequence). V was shortened by 5 bases and J by 0 bases, with 16 bases between the two germline ends. Written as DNA, the CDR3 is TGTGCCAGTAGTGACCCGGGACGTCCGTACCAAGAGACCCAGTACTTC. It is translated as CASSDPGRPYQETQYF.